The 28 T cell receptor beta chains given below trace back to one sample, sequenced in a study of molecular identifiers for immune sequencing clone quantification. TCRdb redid the calling of the PCR reads with MiXCR, one entry per CDR3 protein. The repertoire holds about 630,000 distinct CDR3 sequences, with 25% as singletons. The material sequenced was naive CD8+ T cells from blood, with Jurkat cell RNA spiked in. Subset denoted: FACS-sorted CD8+CD4-CCR7+CD45RA+ naive T cells. Every receptor here comes from a human donor in good health. Some libraries in this study had Jurkat cell RNA spiked in.

The CDR3 DNA reads as TGTGCCAGCAGCTTGGCCCAGGGATACGGTGAAGCTTTCTTT. It translates to CASSLAQGYGEAFF. The V and J genes are TRBV5-5 and TRBJ1-1, with D possibly TRBD1 on 5 matching bases. Trimming left V 0 bases short and J 7 bases short, with 13 bases between. The CDR3 is 14 amino acids. Germline CDR1 SGHKS, CDR2 YYEKEE (reference sequence).

The sample holds a few counts of this clonotype. The J gene is TRBJ2-7, the V gene TRBV4-1; D gene ambiguous. The CDR3 extends over 16 amino acids. V dropped 3 bases and J dropped 2 bases, with 17 bases sitting between them. Looked up from germline, CDR1 is MGHRA and CDR2 is YSYEKL. The CDR3 here is CASSQADFISAYEQYF. The CDR3 DNA reads TGCGCCAGCAGCCAGGCCGACTTCATATCGGCCTACGAGCAGTACTTC.

This chain connects TRBV28 to TRBJ2-7; possible D gene TRBD2, 6 bases. The CDR3 runs 14 residues. Germline CDR1 is MDHEN and CDR2 is SYDVKM. V lost 3 bases and J lost 6, with 15 bases in between. In DNA, the CDR3 is TGTGCCAGCAGTTTGGGCGGGGCGTTTGGCGAGCAGTACTTC. Its protein product is CASSLGGAFGEQYF.

Remarks on this clonotype: A much bigger clone sits one base away, suggesting this may be a read error. This chain uses TRBV20-1 with TRBJ1-4; the D gene is possibly TRBD1 (6 bases). V was cut by 6 bases and J by 6 bases, with 23 bases left in between. The CDR3 spans 16 residues. The germline V gene encodes CDR1 DFQATT and CDR2 SNEGSKA (reference sequence). CDR3 sequence reads: CSAIQGFETDDEKLFF. The CDR3 nucleotides are TGCAGTGCCATACAGGGTTTCGAAACGGATGATGAAAAACTGTTTTTT.

In its sample, this clonotype was seen a few times. The genes are TRBV28 and TRBJ2-7, with unresolved D. Germline V gives CDR1 MDHEN, CDR2 SYDVKM. The CDR3 is 14 residues long. V gave up 6 bases and J gave up 0 bases, with 12 bases separating them. The CDR3 nucleotides read TGTGCCAGCAGGTCAATTGGGTCCTCCTACGAGCAGTACTTC. Residues: CASRSIGSSYEQYF. The entire variable domain, with the rest obtained from reference TRBV28 and TRBJ2-7, is as follows: DVKVTQSSRYLVKRTGEKVFLECVQDMDHENMFWYRQDPGLGLRLIYFSYDVKMKEKGDIPEGYSVSREKKERFSLILESASTNQTSMYLCASRSIGSSYEQYFGPGTRLTVT.

There are many counts of this clonotype. V is TRBV4-3 and J is TRBJ2-1, with a weak D call TRBD2 (6 bases). The CDR3 is made up of 17 amino acids. Germline CDR1 reads LGHNA; CDR2 reads YSLEER. V was clipped by 4 bases and J by 3 bases, with 19 bases between them. CDR3 residues: CASSPGLTTRYYNEQFF. The CDR3 nucleotides are TGCGCCAGCAGCCCGGGACTTACGACTCGATACTACAATGAGCAGTTCTTC.

This clonotype occurred a few times. The chain is built from TRBV7-6 and TRBJ2-7, with D perhaps TRBD2 (7 bases). Trimming left V 1 base short and J 7 bases short, with 20 bases between. Germline V lookup: CDR1 SGHVS, CDR2 FNYEAQ. The CDR3 loop spans 16 amino acids. Here the CDR3 DNA reads TGTGCCAGCAGCTTAGGGAACAGGGCAACCGGGGGGGAGCAGTACTTC. This codes for CASSLGNRATGGEQYF.

CDR3 sequence: CASSQGTGMADTQYF. The CDR3 region has the DNA TGCGCCAGCAGCCAAGGAACAGGGATGGCAGATACGCAGTATTTT. The chain couples TRBV4-3 to TRBJ2-3; possible D gene TRBD1, 6 bases. This CDR3 has 15 amino acids. CDR1 is LGHNA, CDR2 YSLEER, per germline. V was trimmed by 1 base and J by 4 bases, leaving 12 bases between them.

This clonotype came up a few times. The V and J genes are TRBV5-8 and TRBJ2-7, with D tentatively TRBD2 (6 bases). This CDR3 comprises 13 residues. The germline gives CDR1 SGHTS, CDR2 YDEGEE. Trimming took 4 bases from V and 4 from J, leaving 12 bases between them. DNA for the CDR3: TGTGCCAGCAGCCTCGGGAGCATTTACGAGCAGTACTTC. Translated, it gives CASSLGSIYEQYF.

This clonotype was detected only a few times. This chain connects TRBV7-6 to TRBJ2-7; the D gene is possibly TRBD2 (5 bases). Germline V gene data show CDR1 as SGHVS and CDR2 as FNYEAQ. CDR3 length: 15 residues. Trimming removed 2 bases at V and 0 bases at J, with 11 bases between. CDR3 coding DNA: TGTGCCAGCAGCTTATATCGGGAAAGCTCCTACGAGCAGTACTTC. Translated: CASSLYRESSYEQYF.

This clonotype was counted a few times. The chain has TRBV19 and TRBJ2-5; 8 bases are shared with TRBD1. This CDR3 spans 15 amino acids. V gave up 3 bases and J gave up 7 bases; unmatched junction bases: 10. Germline assignment: CDR1 LNHDA and CDR2 SQIVND (reference sequence). This CDR3 reads CASSMGDRGPATQYF. DNA for the CDR3: TGTGCCAGTAGTATGGGAGACAGGGGCCCGGCGACCCAGTACTTC. Filled out from reference TRBV19 and TRBJ2-5, the complete variable domain reads DGGITQSPKYLFRKEGQNVTLSCEQNLNHDAMYWYRQDPGQGLRLIYYSQIVNDFQKGDIAEGYSVSREKKESFPLTVTSAQKNPTAFYLCASSMGDRGPATQYFGPGTRLLVL.

This chain links TRBV18 with TRBJ2-6; TRBD1 might be the D (6 bases). The CDR3 length is 19 residues. The V gene lost 6 bases and the J gene lost 4 bases, with 25 bases spanning the gap. Germline V gene data show CDR1 as KGHSH and CDR2 as LQKENI. CDR3 protein: CASSLWGVGAPAGANVLTF. In DNA form, the CDR3 reads TGTGCCAGCTCCCTCTGGGGTGTGGGGGCACCCGCCGGGGCCAACGTCCTGACTTTC.

This clonotype has ten or more counts. The chain joins TRBV4-3 to TRBJ2-3; 10 bases line up with TRBD2. V shed 3 bases, J shed 1 base, and the junction held 7 bases outside the gene matches. CDR3 size: 17 residues. Germline V gene lookup returns CDR1 LGHNA and CDR2 YSLEER. The CDR3 bases are TGCGCCAGCAGCCATCAGACCGGGACTAGCGGCACAGATACGCAGTATTTT. Protein sequence: CASSHQTGTSGTDTQYF.

Note on this clonotype: With a much larger clone just one base away, this may be a read error. The chain employs TRBV7-6 and TRBJ2-7, with D possibly being TRBD1 (5 bases). Germline V gene lookup returns CDR1 SGHVS and CDR2 FNYEAQ. The CDR3 runs to 17 residues. The ends were cut back, 5 bases at V and 5 bases at J, with 25 bases in the middle. The CDR3 here is CASSAHLSPGRDDEQYF. CDR3 DNA sequence: TGTGCCAGCAGCGCCCACCTATCGCCAGGGCGCGATGACGAGCAGTACTTC. Filled out from reference TRBV7-6 and TRBJ2-7, the complete variable domain reads GAGVSQSPRYKVTKRGQDVALRCDPISGHVSLYWYRQALGQGPEFLTYFNYEAQQDKSGLPNDRFSAERPEGSISTLTIQRTEQRDSAMYRCASSAHLSPGRDDEQYFGPGTRLTVT.

The J gene is TRBJ2-1, the V gene TRBV4-3, with D tentatively TRBD2 (6 bases). Germline V gene sequence: CDR1 LGHNA, CDR2 YSLEER. With 4 bases removed from V and 0 bases from J, the gap between germline ends came to 13 bases. The CDR3 is made up of 16 amino acids. The CDR3 loop is CASSRTTSRSYNEQFF. For the CDR3, the DNA is TGCGCCAGCAGCCGAACTACTAGCCGCTCCTACAATGAGCAGTTCTTC.

This clonotype came up many times. The rearrangement links TRBV4-1 to TRBJ2-3; possibly TRBD1 for D (6 bases). The CDR3 has 16 amino acids. Germline CDR1 MGHRA, CDR2 YSYEKL. The ends were cut back, 1 base at V and 1 base at J, with 12 bases in the middle. CDR3 nucleotides: TGCGCCAGCAGCCAAGTGGGGGCTCGGGGCACAGATACGCAGTATTTT. Amino acid sequence: CASSQVGARGTDTQYF.

This clonotype was counted ten times or more. This chain uses TRBV5-1 with TRBJ2-1; no definite D call. V dropped 4 bases and J dropped 3 bases, with 14 bases sitting between them. This CDR3 region has 15 residues. The V gene's germline CDR1 is SGHRS and CDR2 YFSETQ. For the CDR3, the DNA is TGCGCCAGCAGCCCGAACGACTTCTTCTACAATGAGCAGTTCTTC. Translated, it gives CASSPNDFFYNEQFF.

The sample holds a few counts of this clonotype. The chain is built from TRBV28 and TRBJ1-1, with a possible D match to TRBD1 (5 bases). This CDR3 region has 14 residues. V shed 6 bases and J shed 3 bases, with 14 bases lying between them. Germline CDR1 and CDR2: MDHEN and SYDVKM. The DNA for the CDR3 is TGTGCCAGCAGGCTAGGGGTGGCCGACACTGAAGCTTTCTTT. This codes for CASRLGVADTEAFF.

This clonotype showed up many times. This chain joins TRBV7-2 and TRBJ2-5, with D tentatively TRBD1 or TRBD2 (6 bases each). This CDR3 contains 16 residues. V lost 1 base and J lost 2, with 14 bases in between. CDR1 is SGHTA, CDR2 FQGNSA, per germline. In DNA, the CDR3 is TGTGCCAGCAGCTTAGTAGAAAGGGGGGCGCAAGAGACCCAGTACTTC. Its translation is CASSLVERGAQETQYF.

Concerning this clonotype itself: The CDR3 does not close with the conserved phenylalanine or tryptophan, likely indicating a read error. This chain links TRBV7-9 with TRBJ2-5; no firm D call. From germline, CDR1 is SEHNR and CDR2 FQNEAQ (reference sequence). The CDR3 consists of 17 residues. Trimming cost V 5 bases and J 0 bases, with 19 bases left between them. CDR3: CASSDRLGPSYQETQYL. The CDR3 nucleotides are TGTGCCAGCAGCGACCGGCTAGGCCCCTCGTACCAAGAGACCCAGTACCTC.

A remark on this clonotype: With a much larger clone just one base away, this may be a read error. The chain links TRBV20-1 to TRBJ2-1; D not certain. This CDR3 is 11 amino acids long. Germline loops: CDR1 DFQATT, CDR2 SNEGSKA (reference sequence). Here the CDR3 reads CGARDGRSQFF. The CDR3 nucleotides are TGCGGTGCTAGAGATGGTCGTTCTCAGTTCTTC.

This chain connects TRBV13 to TRBJ1-2; D is undetermined. The V and J ends lost 1 base and 4 bases respectively, with 13 bases between them. Germline V lookup: CDR1 PRHDT, CDR2 FYEKMQ (reference sequence). CDR3 length: 15 amino acids. CDR3 DNA sequence: TGTGCCAGCAGCTTAGAATCAGGCCCTTTCTATGGCTACACCTTC. Translating it yields CASSLESGPFYGYTF.

This chain joins TRBV29-1 and TRBJ2-7, with D hard to call. CDR3 length: 11 amino acids. Germline CDR1 and CDR2: SQVTM and ANQGSEA. V was pared by 5 bases and J by 4 bases, with 9 bases between. CDR3 sequence reads: CSVNISYEQYF. CDR3 coding DNA: TGCAGCGTTAACATCAGTTACGAGCAGTACTTC.

A note on this clonotype: Just one base apart from a much larger clone, this may be a read error. The genes are TRBV5-1 and TRBJ2-7, with D uncertain. V lost 7 bases and J lost 4, with 12 bases in between. The CDR3 sequence is 12 residues long. Germline CDR1 and CDR2: SGHRS and YFSETQ. CDR3 sequence reads: CASGHCGYEQYF. The CDR3 bases are TGCGCCAGCGGCCATTGCGGATACGAGCAGTACTTC. Variable domain in full (rest from reference TRBV5-1 and TRBJ2-7): KAGVTQTPRYLIKTRGQQVTLSCSPISGHRSVSWYQQTPGQGLQFLFEYFSETQRNKGNFPGRFSGRQFSNSRSEMNVSTLELGDSALYLCASGHCGYEQYFGPGTRLTVT.

There are a few counts of this clonotype. J is TRBJ2-1 and V is TRBV9, with 9 bases fitting TRBD1. V lost 4 bases, J lost 8 bases, and 10 bases stayed unmatched. The CDR3 covers 15 residues. Germline V gives CDR1 SGDLS, CDR2 YYNGEE. The CDR3 here is CASSPRTGDPHEQFF. In DNA form, the CDR3 reads TGTGCCAGCAGCCCCAGGACAGGGGATCCACATGAGCAGTTCTTC.

The chain is built from TRBV12-5 and TRBJ2-5; 12 bases match TRBD2. The V segment lost 5 bases and the J segment 2 bases; nucleotides outside the gene matches: 6. This CDR3 contains 16 residues. Germline CDR1 LGHNT, CDR2 FRNRAP. The DNA for the CDR3 is TGTGCTAGTGGTCTAGCGGGAGGGTCGGGGCAAGAGACCCAGTACTTC. It specifies CASGLAGGSGQETQYF.

This clonotype was counted at least ten times. The chain employs TRBV7-2 and TRBJ2-3; 7 nucleotides agree with TRBD2. CDR3 length: 18 amino acids. Trimming took 8 bases from V and 2 from J; bases not matched to a gene: 19. Germline CDR1 is SGHTA and CDR2 is FQGNSA. CDR3 bases: TGTGCCAGCGCTGGCGCTCTAGCGGTCGCCGGAGCCACAGATACGCAGTATTTT. This translates into CASAGALAVAGATDTQYF.

A remark on this clonotype: The junction shows a germline mismatch at one end, possibly a read error. The rearrangement uses TRBV20-1 and TRBJ2-7; D is perhaps TRBD2 (5 bases). Germline CDR1 reads DFQATT; CDR2 reads SNEGSKA (reference sequence). CDR3 length: 13 amino acids. CDR3 nucleotide sequence: TGCAGTGCTAGAGATCCTAGCTCCTACGGGCAGTACTTC. This codes for CSARDPSSYGQYF.